The 19 T cell receptor beta chains given below trace back to one sample, sequenced in a study of cytomegalovirus exposure and HLA in healthy donors (dated 2017 in TCRdb). Library preparation used the immunoSEQ multiplex PCR assay. For the multiplex PCR, a mixture combining 60 forward primers for TCR Vbeta segments and 13 reverse primers for TCR Jbeta segments was used. TCRdb stores this immuneACCESS table with in-frame sequences only. Part of the clones is absent; in the studies checked, under half of the shortfall reflects unresolved V genes, and no reason is known for the rest. This sample lists around 100,000 clones; 81% were detected once. The top ten clones comprise roughly 5% of the sample. The sequenced material came from PBMCs. Receptor source: a man aged 40-49 years in good health and CMV-seropositive.

CDR3 coding DNA: TGTGCCAGCAGCCCTGTCCCGGGACAGGGAACCTATGGCTACACCTTC. It yields the protein CASSPVPGQGTYGYTF. The chain uses TRBV7-6 and TRBJ1-2, with TRBD1 matching 9 bases. The CDR3 runs 16 residues. Germline CDR1 SGHVS, CDR2 FNYEAQ. The V and J ends lost 5 bases and 4 bases, in that order; junction bases with no gene match: 11. The variable domain in full, completed from reference TRBV7-6 and TRBJ1-2, reads GAGVSQSPRYKVTKRGQDVALRCDPISGHVSLYWYRQALGQGPEFLTYFNYEAQQDKSGLPNDRFSAERPEGSISTLTIQRTEQRDSAMYRCASSPVPGQGTYGYTFGSGTRLTVV.

This chain joins TRBV6-1 and TRBJ2-7; TRBD2 matches at 11 bases. This CDR3 is built from 15 residues. The germline V gene has CDR1 MNHNS and CDR2 SASEGT. With V trimmed by 8 bases and J by 2 bases, 8 bases remained unmatched. The CDR3 sequence: CASGSGTSGTYEQYF. The CDR3 bases are TGTGCCAGCGGGAGTGGGACTAGCGGCACCTACGAGCAGTACTTC.

This chain uses TRBV28 with TRBJ1-1, with D tentatively TRBD1 (6 bases). In germline, CDR1 is MDHEN, CDR2 SYDVKM. V was pared by 6 bases and J by 7 bases, with 12 bases between. This CDR3 has 12 amino acids. Here the CDR3 DNA reads TGTGCCAGCAGCCTTATACAGGGTGAAGCTTTCTTT. Its translation is CASSLIQGEAFF.

The chain employs TRBV6-5 and TRBJ1-3, with a tentative D call TRBD1 (5 bases). CDR1 is MNHEY and CDR2 is SVGAGI in the germline V gene. The CDR3 is 15 amino acids. V lost 2 bases to trimming and J lost 8 bases, with 16 bases between them. The CDR3 here is CASSYRAGGEDTIYF. The CDR3 bases are TGTGCCAGCAGTTACCGAGCCGGGGGGGAAGACACCATATATTTT.

This chain connects TRBV19 to TRBJ1-1, with D possibly TRBD1 on 6 matching bases. Trimming left V 5 bases short and J 2 bases short, with 12 bases between. The V gene's germline CDR1 is LNHDA and CDR2 SQIVND (reference sequence). This CDR3 spans 14 amino acids. The CDR3 loop is CASSEQGFNTEAFF. CDR3 DNA: TGTGCCAGTAGTGAACAGGGCTTCAACACTGAAGCTTTCTTT. Variable domain in full (rest from reference TRBV19 and TRBJ1-1): DGGITQSPKYLFRKEGQNVTLSCEQNLNHDAMYWYRQDPGQGLRLIYYSQIVNDFQKGDIAEGYSVSREKKESFPLTVTSAQKNPTAFYLCASSEQGFNTEAFFGQGTRLTVV.

This rearrangement joins TRBV19 to TRBJ1-3; TRBD1 is a possible D gene (6 bases). The CDR3 loop spans 15 amino acids. Germline values: CDR1 LNHDA, CDR2 SQIVND (reference sequence). With 6 bases removed from V and 4 bases from J, the gap between germline ends came to 16 bases. CDR3 region: CASSRGGGLGNTIYF. The DNA for the CDR3 is TGTGCCAGTAGCCGCGGCGGGGGCCTGGGAAACACCATATATTTT.

The chain combines TRBV29-1 with TRBJ2-1; TRBD1 matches 9 bases. Germline CDR1 and CDR2: SQVTM and ANQGSEA. The CDR3 covers 11 residues. The CDR3 DNA sequence: TGCGGCGGACAGGGGTACAATGAGCAGTTCTTC. This translates into CGGQGYNEQFF.

Details on this clone: The same CDR3 is also encoded by other DNA sequences in this sample. CDR3 sequence (DNA): TGCGCCAGCAGTTCCCAGGGGAACACTGAAGCTTTCTTT. It specifies CASSSQGNTEAFF. This rearrangement joins TRBV5-1 to TRBJ1-1; tentatively, D is TRBD1 (5 bases). Trimming shortened V by 5 bases and J by 1 base, and 9 bases separated the two germline ends. CDR1 SGHRS and CDR2 YFSETQ come from the germline V gene. The CDR3 covers 13 residues.

DNA for the CDR3: TGTGCCAGCAGTCCCGGGACAGGAAATTACGAGCAGTACTTC. It is translated as CASSPGTGNYEQYF. V gene TRBV6-5 combines with J gene TRBJ2-7; TRBD1 agrees at 8 bases. Trimming at V came to 5 bases and at J to 4 bases, leaving 7 bases not matched to a gene. This CDR3 comprises 14 residues. Germline lookup yields CDR1 MNHEY and CDR2 SVGAGI.

CDR3 DNA sequence: TGTGCCTGGGGGGAAGCCGGGAGGTTTAGTTCACCCCTCCACTTT. Protein sequence: CAWGEAGRFSSPLHF. This chain joins TRBV30 and TRBJ1-6; D gene unclear. CDR1 GTSNPN and CDR2 SVGIG come from the germline V gene (reference sequence). V lost 5 bases and J 9 bases, leaving 20 bases between the germline ends. CDR3 length: 15 amino acids. The full variable domain, its missing parts supplied by reference TRBV30 and TRBJ1-6, is SQTIHQWPATLVQPVGSPLSLECTVEGTSNPNLYWYRQAAGRGLQLLFYSVGIGQISSEVPQNLSASRPQDRQFILSSKKLLLSDSGFYLCAWGEAGRFSSPLHFGNGTRLTVT.

The chain employs TRBV9 and TRBJ2-5; 7 nucleotides line up with TRBD2. Germline V gene lookup returns CDR1 SGDLS and CDR2 YYNGEE. V lost 4 bases to trimming and J lost 5 bases; unmatched junction nucleotides: 8. The length of the CDR3 is 14 residues. CDR3 bases: TGTGCCAGCAGCCTCCTTTCCGGGGGGGAGACCCAGTACTTC. Amino acid sequence: CASSLLSGGETQYF. Full variable domain (remainder filled in from reference TRBV9 and TRBJ2-5): DSGVTQTPKHLITATGQRVTLRCSPRSGDLSVYWYQQSLDQGLQFLIQYYNGEERAKGNILERFSAQQFPDLHSELNLSSLELGDSALYFCASSLLSGGETQYFGPGTRLLVL.

This clone has only a few counts. This rearrangement joins TRBV4-1 to TRBJ2-7, with D hard to call. This CDR3 has 16 residues. Between the trimmed V and J ends, which lost 0 bases and 2 bases, there was a span of 14 bases. Germline CDR1 MGHRA, CDR2 YSYEKL. The CDR3: CASSQESPSAAYEQYF. CDR3 bases: TGCGCCAGCAGCCAAGAATCGCCCAGCGCGGCCTACGAGCAGTACTTC.

This rearrangement joins TRBV11-2 to TRBJ2-1; TRBD2 agrees at 8 bases. The CDR3 consists of 15 residues. Trimming removed 0 bases from V and 4 bases from J; junction bases left unmatched: 2. CDR1 is SGHAT and CDR2 is FQNNGV in the germline V gene. CDR3 loop: CASSLDRGGYNEQFF. The CDR3 DNA is TGTGCCAGCAGCTTAGACCGGGGGGGTTACAATGAGCAGTTCTTC.

The chain links TRBV5-1 to TRBJ2-3; 9 positions agree with TRBD2. CDR3 length: 15 residues. Per germline, CDR1 SGHRS and CDR2 YFSETQ. Trimming at V came to 2 bases and at J to 3 bases, leaving 4 bases not matched to a gene. The CDR3 DNA is TGCGCCAGCAGCTTTAGCGGGAGAGGTACAGATACGCAGTATTTT. Translation: CASSFSGRGTDTQYF.

The V and J genes are TRBV19 and TRBJ1-5; TRBD1 might be the D (6 bases). The CDR3 spans 14 residues. Germline V gene data show CDR1 as LNHDA and CDR2 as SQIVND (reference sequence). V lost 0 bases to trimming and J lost 6 bases, with 9 bases between them. This CDR3 is CASSIDRGFQPQHF. CDR3 in DNA: TGTGCCAGTAGTATAGACAGGGGATTTCAGCCCCAGCATTTT.

The rearrangement links TRBV29-1 to TRBJ1-3; D is undetermined. Trimming stripped 4 bases from V and 0 bases from J, with 10 bases between. There are 14 residues in the CDR3. The germline V gene has CDR1 SQVTM and CDR2 ANQGSEA. CDR3 coding DNA: TGCAGCGTTGTTTTCGGGTTCTCTGGAAACACCATATATTTT. It is translated as CSVVFGFSGNTIYF.

The chain recombines TRBV5-1 with TRBJ1-6; TRBD1 might be the D (5 bases). V lost 4 bases to trimming and J lost 7 bases, with 18 bases between them. The CDR3 length is 16 residues. Germline CDR1 is SGHRS and CDR2 is YFSETQ. The CDR3 loop is CASSLHRAGANSPLHF. The CDR3 coding sequence is TGCGCCAGCAGCCTGCACCGGGCTGGGGCAAATTCACCCCTCCACTTT.

Written as DNA, the CDR3 is TGCAGCGCCGTCGGACAGGGGGCCACCGGGGAGCTGTTTTTT. Translation gives CSAVGQGATGELFF. This rearrangement joins TRBV29-1 to TRBJ2-2, with 11 bases matching TRBD1. This CDR3 contains 14 residues. The V and J ends lost 7 bases and 4 bases, in that order; junction bases with no gene match: 5. Germline V CDR1 and CDR2: SQVTM, ANQGSEA.

The chain links TRBV25-1 to TRBJ1-5; tentatively, D is TRBD1 (6 bases). The CDR3 has 15 amino acids. Per germline, CDR1 MGHDK and CDR2 SYGVNS. V lost 8 bases to trimming and J lost 5 bases, with 19 bases between them. Here the CDR3 reads CASGAEQGPDQPQHF. CDR3 nucleotides: TGTGCCAGCGGGGCGGAGCAGGGGCCCGATCAGCCCCAGCATTTT.